Each of the 7 T cell receptor beta chains below was sequenced from the same sample in a study of chemoradiotherapy in HPV16-positive cancers (dated by TCRdb to 2021 to 2024). The method behind the library was the immunoSEQ multiplex PCR assay. As stored in TCRdb, this immuneACCESS dataset retains in-frame rearrangements with V and J assigned. A fraction of the clones does not appear; measured against another copy, unresolved V genes explain less than half of the discrepancy, and the remainder lacks a known reason. Across this sample there are over 30,000 clones, with 85% to 90% seen only once. The ten largest clones represent about 2.1% of the sample. The material was blood, obtained from a patient who underwent chemoradiotherapy. These receptors originate from a human donor with HPV-associated anogenital cancer.

The chain carries TRBV18 and TRBJ1-2; 7 positions agree with TRBD1. CDR3 size: 15 residues. Trimming at V came to 6 bases and at J to 6 bases, leaving 13 bases not matched to a gene. Germline lookup yields CDR1 KGHSH and CDR2 LQKENI. CDR3 protein: CASSPLTGSVDGYTF. CDR3 nucleotides: TGTGCCAGCTCCCCCTTGACAGGGAGTGTAGATGGCTACACCTTC.

This clone was picked up one time. The rearrangement joins TRBV18 to TRBJ1-2; D might be TRBD1 (5 bases). The ends were cut back, 4 bases at V and 2 bases at J, with 14 bases in the middle. The CDR3 is 15 residues long. Per the germline V gene, CDR1 is KGHSH and CDR2 is LQKENI. The CDR3, as DNA: TGTGCCAGCTCACAAACAATACAGGAGAACTATGGCTACACCTTC. As protein: CASSQTIQENYGYTF.

The CDR3 DNA sequence: TGTGCCAGCTCACCAGATTTCAGGGGCGTTTACAATGAGCAGTTCTTC. Translating gives CASSPDFRGVYNEQFF. This chain joins TRBV18 and TRBJ2-1; a possible D gene is TRBD1 (6 bases). The CDR3 spans 16 residues. V lost 2 bases and J 4 bases, leaving 15 bases between the germline ends. Germline V gene lookup returns CDR1 KGHSH and CDR2 LQKENI.

The chain employs TRBV11-1 and TRBJ2-2, with 16 bases aligning to TRBD2. The CDR3 has 17 residues. Germline CDR1 and CDR2: SGHAT and FQDESV (reference sequence). J was trimmed by 6 bases and V by 3 bases; bases with no gene match: 4. CDR3 amino acids: CASSFSGTSGGAGELFF. CDR3 sequence (DNA): TGTGCCAGCAGCTTTTCCGGGACTAGCGGGGGGGCCGGGGAGCTGTTTTTT.

The chain carries TRBV6-5 and TRBJ2-7; D perhaps matches TRBD1 (6 bases). The CDR3 extends over 12 amino acids. Germline assignment: CDR1 MNHEY and CDR2 SVGAGI. Trimming shortened V by 5 bases and J by 3 bases, and 8 bases separated the two germline ends. The CDR3 region is CASSVGGYEQYF. CDR3 DNA sequence: TGTGCCAGCAGTGTAGGGGGCTACGAGCAGTACTTC.

The J gene is TRBJ1-5, the V gene TRBV7-9; no definite D call. Trimming left V 1 base short and J 1 base short, with 8 bases between. This CDR3 comprises 15 residues. Germline V lookup: CDR1 SEHNR, CDR2 FQNEAQ (reference sequence). The CDR3 here is CASSLEGGSNQPQHF. The CDR3 DNA reads TGTGCCAGCAGCTTAGAGGGCGGCAGCAATCAGCCCCAGCATTTT.

The J gene is TRBJ1-5, the V gene TRBV6-5, with a weak D call TRBD1 (5 bases). Germline V lookup: CDR1 MNHEY, CDR2 SVGAGI. V dropped 4 bases and J dropped 3 bases, with 13 bases sitting between them. The CDR3 has 15 amino acids. DNA for the CDR3: TGTGCCAGCAGTTCCGGGGGGGGTAACAATCAGCCCCAGCATTTT. Translated, it gives CASSSGGGNNQPQHF.